These 5 T cell receptor beta chains share one sample of origin, sequenced in a study of T cells after yellow fever vaccination. TCRdb processed the 5' RACE reads anew with MiXCR; each CDR3 protein has one entry. In the table there are tens of thousands of distinct CDR3 sequences, roughly 7.4% of which are singletons. The specimen was CD8+ T cells sorted from PBMCs, collected 5 to 6 days after the first yellow fever vaccination. Receptors originate from a man aged 18 to 29 who received the YFV17D yellow fever vaccine.

This clonotype has more than one count but fewer than ten. The rearrangement links TRBV5-1 to TRBJ1-1, with D uncertain. Germline CDR1 reads SGHRS; CDR2 reads YFSETQ. V was cut by 4 bases and J by 3 bases, with 13 bases left in between. This CDR3 region has 14 residues. As DNA, the CDR3 is TGCGCCAGCAGCCCGGAAGCTGGGTACACTGAAGCTTTCTTT. Residues: CASSPEAGYTEAFF.

The gene calls are TRBV3-1 and TRBJ2-5; D remains ambiguous. The V gene's germline CDR1 is LGHDT and CDR2 YNNKEL (reference sequence). The CDR3 is made up of 16 amino acids. Between the trimmed V and J ends, which lost 0 bases and 5 bases, there was a span of 16 bases. CDR3 in amino acids: CASSQDSRDRRETQYF. The CDR3 bases are TGTGCCAGCAGCCAAGATTCAAGGGATCGACGGGAGACCCAGTACTTC.

This chain uses TRBV7-2 with TRBJ2-1, with 7 bases identical to TRBD2. Germline CDR1 is SGHTA and CDR2 is FQGNSA. The CDR3 contains 15 residues. Trimming took 2 bases from V and 4 from J; bases not matched to a gene: 5. The CDR3 DNA reads as TGTGCCAGCAGCTTATCCTTCGGGGGGTACAATGAGCAGTTCTTC. This gives the protein CASSLSFGGYNEQFF.

This clonotype appeared many times. This chain joins TRBV19 and TRBJ2-1; D assignment may be TRBD1 or TRBD2 (5 bases each). Between the trimmed V and J ends, which lost 8 bases and 7 bases, there was a span of 18 bases. The CDR3 runs 14 residues. Germline CDR1 reads LNHDA; CDR2 reads SQIVND (reference sequence). The CDR3 DNA sequence: TGTGCCAGTGGGCCGGGGCCCGCTGGGAATGAGCAGTTCTTC. Encoded protein: CASGPGPAGNEQFF.

The sample holds many counts of this clonotype. V gene TRBV27 combines with J gene TRBJ2-3; 10 bases are a match to TRBD2. The CDR3 consists of 16 residues. Per germline, CDR1 MNHEY and CDR2 SMNVEV (reference sequence). Trimming took 4 bases from V and 3 from J; bases not matched to a gene: 7. CDR3 coding DNA: TGTGCCAGCAGTTCTGGACTAGCGGAAAAGACAGATACGCAGTATTTT. Residues: CASSSGLAEKTDTQYF.